Below, 27 T cell receptor beta chains from the same sample are listed, as sequenced in a study of blood T cells in healthy people across ages. Combining a sample-barcoded 5' primer with a J-beta primer mix, a second PCR ran for about 6 to 12 cycles. TCRdb fed the 5' RACE reads into MiXCR, producing one record per CDR3 protein. Of roughly 2 million distinct CDR3 sequences in the sample, roughly 49% were seen once. Source material: blood. These receptors originate from a woman aged 40-49 years in good health.

The rearrangement links TRBV4-3 to TRBJ2-5; 11 bases fit TRBD1. CDR3 size: 16 residues. V lost 0 bases, J lost 4 bases, and 4 bases stayed unmatched. Germline V lookup: CDR1 LGHNA, CDR2 YSLEER. DNA of the CDR3: TGCGCCAGCAGCCAAGATACCGGGACAGGGGGAGAGACCCAGTACTTC. Its translation is CASSQDTGTGGETQYF.

Ten or more counts support this clonotype. V is TRBV3-1 and J is TRBJ1-2; D unclear. V lost 0 bases and J 0 bases, leaving 5 bases between the germline ends. CDR1 and CDR2 from the germline V gene are LGHDT and YNNKEL (reference sequence). This CDR3 has 14 amino acids. CDR3 protein: CASSQESANYGYTF. CDR3 bases: TGTGCCAGCAGCCAAGAATCAGCTAACTATGGCTACACCTTC.

This chain uses TRBV3-1 with TRBJ2-7, with D perhaps being TRBD1 or TRBD2 (5 bases each). V was trimmed by 1 base and J by 4 bases, leaving 17 bases between them. The V gene's germline CDR1 is LGHDT and CDR2 YNNKEL (reference sequence). The CDR3 is made up of 16 amino acids. The CDR3 nucleotides are TGTGCCAGCAGCCAAGCCCCCCTTGGGACGGGATACGAGCAGTACTTC. It specifies CASSQAPLGTGYEQYF.

This rearrangement joins TRBV4-2 to TRBJ1-1; D might be TRBD1 (5 bases). Between the trimmed V and J ends, which lost 6 bases and 6 bases, there was a span of 20 bases. Germline CDR1 reads LGHNA; CDR2 reads YNFKEQ. The CDR3 is 15 residues long. Written as DNA, the CDR3 is TGTGCCAGCAGTCTCGTTGGTAGGGGAGGCGCTGAAGCTTTCTTT. Its translation: CASSLVGRGGAEAFF.

In nucleotides, the CDR3 is TGCAGCGTGCTTTCAGAAGAGACCCAGTACTTC. Its protein is CSVLSEETQYF. The chain joins TRBV29-1 to TRBJ2-5; no clear D gene. From germline, CDR1 is SQVTM and CDR2 ANQGSEA. The V gene lost 6 bases and the J gene lost 3 bases, with 8 bases spanning the gap. This CDR3 is built from 11 residues.

The J gene is TRBJ2-2, the V gene TRBV28; D call uncertain. Germline V gives CDR1 MDHEN, CDR2 SYDVKM. Trimming removed 5 bases at V and 2 bases at J, with 9 bases between. This CDR3 is 14 amino acids long. CDR3 region: CASSNTPNTGELFF. The CDR3 nucleotides read TGTGCCAGCAGTAATACACCCAACACCGGGGAGCTGTTTTTT. Complete variable domain (other parts from reference TRBV28 and TRBJ2-2): DVKVTQSSRYLVKRTGEKVFLECVQDMDHENMFWYRQDPGLGLRLIYFSYDVKMKEKGDIPEGYSVSREKKERFSLILESASTNQTSMYLCASSNTPNTGELFFGEGSRLTVL.

This chain links TRBV27 with TRBJ1-3; D might be TRBD1 (5 bases). This CDR3 contains 17 residues. V dropped 6 bases and J dropped 3 bases, with 21 bases sitting between them. CDR1 is MNHEY and CDR2 is SMNVEV in the germline V gene (reference sequence). CDR3 protein: CASSRPWDGSGGNTIYF. In DNA form, the CDR3 reads TGTGCCAGCAGCAGACCCTGGGACGGTTCAGGTGGAAACACCATATATTTT.

There are a few counts of this clonotype. The rearrangement uses TRBV5-1 and TRBJ2-4; D is ambiguous. V was clipped by 0 bases and J by 8 bases, with 15 bases between them. Germline CDR1 reads SGHRS; CDR2 reads YFSETQ. The CDR3 contains 15 residues. The CDR3 is CASSLADQERDIQYF. The CDR3 nucleotides are TGCGCCAGCAGCTTGGCCGATCAGGAACGAGACATTCAGTACTTC.

The chain recombines TRBV2 with TRBJ2-5; D perhaps matches TRBD2 (5 bases). CDR1 is SNHLY and CDR2 is FYNNEI in the germline V gene. Trimming removed 6 bases from V and 5 bases from J, with 16 bases in between. The CDR3 length is 14 residues. CDR3 DNA sequence: TGTGCCAGCAGCGAAAGACGATCGGGGGAGACCCAGTACTTC. Translation: CASSERRSGETQYF. Together with reference TRBV2 and TRBJ2-5, the CDR3 gives the full variable domain: EPEVTQTPSHQVTQMGQEVILRCVPISNHLYFYWYRQILGQKVEFLVSFYNNEISEKSEIFDDQFSVERPDGSNFTLKIRSTKLEDSAMYFCASSERRSGETQYFGPGTRLLVL.

The chain uses TRBV6-2 or TRBV6-3 and TRBJ2-1; 7 positions match TRBD1. CDR3 length equals 16 residues. CDR1 and CDR2 (germline): MNHEY, SVGEGT. V dropped 6 bases and J dropped 4; count of bases not matched to a gene: 12. CDR3 DNA: TGTGCCAGCAGACAGAATCCGGGACAGTGGTACAATGAGCAGTTCTTC. This codes for CASRQNPGQWYNEQFF.

This clonotype was detected only a few times. The chain employs TRBV29-1 and TRBJ2-7; D remains unclear. The V end lost 5 bases, the J end lost 4 bases, and 9 bases lay between the germline ends. The CDR3 has 11 amino acids. Germline V lookup: CDR1 SQVTM, CDR2 ANQGSEA. This chain's CDR3 is CSVPDGYEQYF. CDR3 coding DNA: TGCAGCGTTCCCGACGGGTACGAGCAGTACTTC.

This clonotype turned up a few times. The V and J genes are TRBV4-3 and TRBJ2-5, with 10 positions matching TRBD2. Trimming cost V 1 base and J 11 bases; bases outside gene matches: 16. The germline V gene encodes CDR1 LGHNA and CDR2 YSLEER. The CDR3 has 17 residues. CDR3 DNA: TGCGCCAGCAGCCAAGTCCTTAAGCGGGGGGGCAGGAATGAGCAGTACTTC. It specifies CASSQVLKRGGRNEQYF.

This clonotype was observed once. The V gene is TRBV6-1, the J gene TRBJ2-3, with no clear D. Trimming left V 2 bases short and J 4 bases short, with 13 bases between. The CDR3 is 15 amino acids. The germline gives CDR1 MNHNS, CDR2 SASEGT. Written as DNA, the CDR3 is TGTGCCAGCAGTGAAAGTCTGTCTGCTGCAGATACGCAGTATTTT. The encoded protein is CASSESLSAADTQYF.

The chain joins TRBV19 to TRBJ1-5; D ambiguous. CDR3 length: 13 amino acids. CDR1 and CDR2 from the germline V gene are LNHDA and SQIVND (reference sequence). Trimming removed 4 bases at V and 6 bases at J, with 10 bases between. CDR3 residues: CASSTDPSQPQHF. The CDR3, as DNA: TGTGCCAGTAGTACGGATCCCTCTCAGCCCCAGCATTTT.

The chain is built from TRBV6-5 and TRBJ1-5; tentatively, D is TRBD1 (5 bases). This CDR3 is built from 18 residues. V gave up 0 bases and J gave up 2 bases, with 17 bases separating them. Germline V lookup: CDR1 MNHEY, CDR2 SVGAGI. The CDR3 nucleotides are TGTGCCAGCAGTTACTCATACCCAGGGTCAGGAGGCAATCAGCCCCAGCATTTT. Residues: CASSYSYPGSGGNQPQHF.

The gene calls are TRBV5-1 and TRBJ2-3, with 16 bases that match TRBD2. This CDR3 contains 19 residues. CDR1 is SGHRS, CDR2 YFSETQ, per germline. J was trimmed by 2 bases and V by 4 bases; bases with no gene match: 10. This chain's CDR3 is CASSPGTSGGALNTDTQYF. The CDR3 bases are TGCGCCAGCAGCCCCGGGACTAGCGGGGGGGCCTTGAACACAGATACGCAGTATTTT.

The sample holds a few counts of this clonotype. The CDR3 region has the DNA TGTGCCACCACATTATCGACTAGCGGCACAGATACGCAGTATTTT. Protein: CATTLSTSGTDTQYF. The gene calls are TRBV15 and TRBJ2-3; the match to TRBD2 covers 8 bases. V lost 7 bases, J lost 1 base, and 7 bases stayed unmatched. This CDR3 spans 15 amino acids. The germline V gene encodes CDR1 LNHNV and CDR2 YYDKDF (reference sequence).

The chain links TRBV6-1 to TRBJ2-3; 11 nucleotides align to TRBD2. Per the germline V gene, CDR1 is MNHNS and CDR2 is SASEGT. The CDR3 totals 18 residues. Trimming at V came to 6 bases and at J to 1 base, leaving 12 bases not matched to a gene. The CDR3 DNA is TGTGCCAGCAGGCAAACTAGCGGGGGAATATTCGGCACAGATACGCAGTATTTT. It encodes CASRQTSGGIFGTDTQYF.

V gene TRBV7-8 combines with J gene TRBJ2-5; weak D call: TRBD2 (6 bases). This CDR3 has 15 amino acids. Germline V gives CDR1 SGHVS, CDR2 FQNEAQ. Trimming stripped 5 bases from V and 2 bases from J, with 15 bases between. CDR3 nucleotide sequence: TGTGCCAGCAGCCCGGGAGTAGGCCTGCAAGAGACCCAGTACTTC. Translation gives CASSPGVGLQETQYF.

The rearrangement uses TRBV27 and TRBJ2-5; D perhaps matches TRBD2 (6 bases). The J call may be faulty, since TRBJ2-7 better matches the DNA end. The length of the CDR3 is 16 residues. Germline loops: CDR1 MNHEY, CDR2 SMNVEV (reference sequence). CDR3 loop: CASSLLFPGRESEQYF. The CDR3 DNA reads TGTGCCAGCAGTTTATTATTTCCGGGACGGGAGTCCGAGCAGTACTTC.

The V and J genes are TRBV12-5 and TRBJ2-5; D call uncertain. This CDR3 has 11 residues. From germline, CDR1 is LGHNT and CDR2 FRNRAP. V was trimmed by 3 bases and J by 8 bases, leaving 7 bases between them. The CDR3 sequence is CASGFGLTQYF. The CDR3 DNA follows: TGTGCTAGTGGTTTTGGGCTTACCCAGTACTTC.

There are many counts of this clonotype. This sequence joins TRBV7-3 and TRBJ2-6, with a possible D match to TRBD1 (5 bases). This CDR3 spans 15 amino acids. Deletions cut 5 bases from V and 1 base from J, with 9 bases between. The germline V gene has CDR1 SGHTA and CDR2 FQGTGA. CDR3 in DNA: TGTGCCAGCAGCCCGGACATATCTGGGGCCAACGTCCTGACTTTC. It translates to CASSPDISGANVLTF.

This chain joins TRBV6-2 or TRBV6-3 and TRBJ2-7; D might be TRBD1 (6 bases). Germline V gene data show CDR1 as MNHEY and CDR2 as SVGEGT. This CDR3 contains 15 residues. Trimming removed 4 bases at V and 5 bases at J, with 18 bases between. CDR3 loop: CASSSPGHPRDEQYF. CDR3 DNA: TGTGCCAGCAGTTCCCCGGGACACCCCCGGGACGAGCAGTACTTC.

The table lists this clonotype with many counts. The rearrangement links TRBV29-1 to TRBJ2-4; a possible D gene is TRBD2 (6 bases). V was pared by 8 bases and J by 14 bases, with 16 bases between. This CDR3 is 10 amino acids long. The V gene's germline CDR1 is SQVTM and CDR2 ANQGSEA. The CDR3 loop reads CSPLGGLKYF. CDR3 sequence (DNA): TGCAGCCCCCTCGGGGGTTTGAAGTACTTC.

In the case of this clonotype: One end of the junction fails to match germline, which may point to a read error. The chain combines TRBV11-2 with TRBJ2-1, with D uncertain. CDR3 length: 15 residues. Germline-derived CDR1 and CDR2 are SGHAT and FQNNGV. The CDR3 region has the DNA TGTGCCTGCAGCTCCGCCCCCCATGTGGCCAATGAGCAGTTCTTC. Translated: CACSSAPHVANEQFF.

This clonotype was observed a single time. The genes are TRBV27 and TRBJ2-1; 10 bases are shared with TRBD1. This CDR3 has 17 amino acids. Germline V lookup: CDR1 MNHEY, CDR2 SMNVEV (reference sequence). Losses at the gene ends were 6 bases for V and 5 bases for J; bases not matched to a gene: 13. The CDR3 DNA sequence: TGTGCCAGCAGGACCTTGACCGGGACAGGGGATGACAATGAGCAGTTCTTC. Protein product: CASRTLTGTGDDNEQFF.

The sample holds a few counts of this clonotype. The rearrangement links TRBV4-3 to TRBJ1-6; the D is unclear. There are 18 residues in the CDR3. CDR1 is LGHNA, CDR2 YSLEER, per germline. V lost 0 bases, J lost 0 bases, and 12 bases lay in between. The CDR3 loop is CASSQDWRRSSYNSPLHF. CDR3 sequence (DNA): TGCGCCAGCAGCCAAGATTGGCGCAGGAGCTCCTATAATTCACCCCTCCACTTT.